A selection of T cell receptor beta chains follows, all from one sample in a study of T-cell memory formation after mild COVID-19. TCRdb re-called the 5' RACE reads with MiXCR, one entry per CDR3 protein. Altogether 550,000 to 600,000 distinct CDR3 sequences are present, 15% to 20% being singletons, with the ten largest covering roughly 8.2%. The sequencing input was PBMCs or a T cell subset sorted from them (not recorded which). Receptors were obtained from an adult woman who had mild COVID-19 (a few samples of this study predate the infection). Cell type and time point are not known. CDR3s include the opening cysteine and the closing phenylalanine or tryptophan. The D gene is left open where the match is weak. Some rows mark clone size as missing; the rest say once, few, many or name a class of expanded clone.

>-|TRBV24-1|TRBD2|TRBJ2-1
CATSMLAAKNNEQFF
TGTGCCACCAGCATGCTAGCGGCGAAGAACAATGAGCAGTTCTTC
>-|TRBV20-1|-|TRBJ1-2
CSAYRTDYYGYTF
TGCAGTGCTTACCGGACAGATTACTATGGCTACACCTTC
>few|TRBV7-9|TRBD1|TRBJ1-5
CASSAPGQGPSQPQHF
TGTGCCAGCAGCGCTCCGGGACAGGGTCCCAGTCAGCCCCAGCATTTT
>-|TRBV29-1|TRBD2|TRBJ2-7
CSVPGLAGTAYEQYF
TGCAGCGTTCCCGGACTAGCGGGAACCGCCTACGAGCAGTACTTC
>-|TRBV7-6|TRBD2|TRBJ2-3
CASSPNHSSGRAKTDTQYF
TGTGCCAGCAGCCCTAACCACTCTAGCGGGAGAGCGAAAACAGATACGCAGTATTTT
>-|TRBV21-1|-|TRBJ2-5
CASSKARNRDQETQYF
TGTGCCAGCAGCAAAGCGAGGAACAGGGACCAAGAGACCCAGTACTTC
>-|TRBV20-1|-|TRBJ1-1
CSAVRTVEAFF
TGCAGTGCTGTAAGGACAGTTGAAGCTTTCTTT
>few|TRBV29-1|-|TRBJ1-2
CRLGDPYGYTF
TGCAGATTAGGGGACCCCTATGGCTACACCTTC
>-|TRBV5-1|-|TRBJ1-1
CASSLGATGWTEAFF
TGCGCCAGCAGCTTGGGGGCGACAGGATGGACTGAAGCTTTCTTT
>-|TRBV4-2|-|TRBJ2-1
CASSQAGADNEQFF
TGTGCCAGCAGCCAAGCGGGGGCAGACAATGAGCAGTTCTTC
>-|TRBV5-8|TRBD2|TRBJ2-2
CASSPGLAGAWANTGELFF
TGTGCCAGCAGCCCGGGACTAGCGGGAGCCTGGGCGAACACCGGGGAGCTGTTTTTT
>few|TRBV5-6|TRBD1|TRBJ2-3
CASSTGTGVDTQYF
TGTGCCAGCAGCACCGGGACAGGGGTAGATACGCAGTATTTT
>-|TRBV25-1|-|TRBJ2-1
CASSEYIYEQFF
TGTGCCAGCAGTGAATATATTTATGAGCAGTTCTTC
>-|TRBV12-3/TRBV12-4|TRBD2|TRBJ2-5
CASSSSGSGRETQYF
TGTGCCAGCAGTTCTAGCGGGAGTGGAAGGGAGACCCAGTACTTC
>-|TRBV7-9|-|TRBJ2-1
CASSLRIDEQFF
TGTGCCAGCAGCTTAAGAATCGATGAGCAGTTCTTC
>-|TRBV2|-|TRBJ1-2
CASMFGTQGYTF
TGTGCCAGCATGTTCGGGACACAGGGCTACACCTTC
>-|TRBV12-3/TRBV12-4|-|TRBJ1-2
CASSPSVGAGGYTF
TGTGCCAGCAGCCCCTCGGTGGGGGCGGGTGGCTACACCTTC
>few|TRBV20-1|TRBD2|TRBJ2-1
CSAREGLVRNEQFF
TGCAGTGCTAGAGAGGGACTAGTCCGGAATGAGCAGTTCTTC
>-|TRBV12-3/TRBV12-4|TRBD1|TRBJ2-1
CASSLDRGGYNEQFF
TGTGCCAGCAGTCTTGACAGGGGGGGATACAATGAGCAGTTCTTC
>once|TRBV20-1|-|TRBJ2-2
CSAKNRRDTGELFF
TGCAGTGCTAAAAACAGGAGGGACACCGGGGAGCTGTTTTTT
>many|TRBV2|-|TRBJ2-3
CASSEGNTDTQYF
TGTGCCAGCAGTGAAGGAAACACAGATACGCAGTATTTT
>-|TRBV7-9|-|TRBJ2-4
CASSLGVLAKNIQYF
TGTGCCAGCAGCTTAGGGGTCTTAGCCAAAAACATTCAGTACTTC
>-|TRBV7-9|-|TRBJ1-5
CASSLTGTNQPQHF
TGTGCCAGCAGCTTGACAGGTACCAATCAGCCCCAGCATTTT
>-|TRBV6-5|-|TRBJ2-2
CASTHKSPGGELFF
TGTGCCAGCACTCATAAATCCCCAGGGGGGGAGCTGTTTTTT
>-|TRBV7-6|-|TRBJ1-5
CASSPRINQPQHF
TGTGCCAGCAGCCCGCGAATAAATCAGCCCCAGCATTTT
>few|TRBV4-3|TRBD1|TRBJ2-3
CASSHEDRASLSTDTQYF
TGCGCCAGCAGCCACGAGGACAGGGCGAGTCTAAGCACAGATACGCAGTATTTT
>-|TRBV20-1|TRBD2|TRBJ2-2
CSARDRVLAGAGELFF
TGCAGTGCTAGAGATAGGGTCCTAGCGGGAGCCGGGGAGCTGTTTTTT